One and the same sample provided the 29 T cell receptor beta chains below, sequenced in a study of STAT5B mutations in CD4+ large granular lymphocyte leukemia. TCRdb's copy holds only in-frame clones and misses some; the assay was immunoSEQ multiplex PCR. Of fewer than 35,000 clones listed, roughly 72% are singletons. Sequencing was carried out using CD4+ T cells from blood buffy coats. These receptors were obtained from a human donor in good health.

A few counts support this clone. The gene calls are TRBV19 and TRBJ2-3; 8 bases fit TRBD2. The CDR3 spans 14 residues. Germline-derived CDR1 and CDR2 are LNHDA and SQIVND (reference sequence). V shed 3 bases, J shed 3 bases, and the junction held 2 bases outside the gene matches. The CDR3, as DNA: TGTGCCAGTAGTATTAGCGGGGTAACAGATACGCAGTATTTT. This codes for CASSISGVTDTQYF.

This sequence joins TRBV7-2 and TRBJ2-3, with 9 bases that match TRBD2. The V and J ends lost 2 bases and 7 bases, in that order; junction bases with no gene match: 10. CDR1 is SGHTA and CDR2 is FQGNSA in the germline V gene. This CDR3 is 16 amino acids long. For the CDR3, the DNA is TGTGCCAGCAGCTTAAGAGCGGGGGGCCGGGAAAATACGCAGTATTTT. It encodes CASSLRAGGRENTQYF.

This clone was observed a few times. This sequence joins TRBV7-2 and TRBJ1-1; D remains ambiguous. The CDR3 length is 16 residues. Germline V gene sequence: CDR1 SGHTA, CDR2 FQGNSA. Trimming cost V 0 bases and J 11 bases, with 22 bases left between them. CDR3 bases: TGTGCCAGCAGCTTAGCTTCCGGCAGGAAAAATACCGGGGCTTTCTTT. It encodes CASSLASGRKNTGAFF.

V and J are TRBV5-1 and TRBJ2-5, with 7 bases identical to TRBD2. The CDR3 has 15 residues. The V and J ends lost 2 bases and 1 base, in that order; junction bases with no gene match: 5. Germline V gene sequence: CDR1 SGHRS, CDR2 YFSETQ. The CDR3 loop is CASSLIAGTQETQYF. The CDR3 DNA sequence: TGCGCCAGCAGCTTAATAGCGGGCACCCAAGAGACCCAGTACTTC.

The chain has TRBV5-8 and TRBJ2-5; 9 nucleotides align to TRBD1. V gave up 2 bases and J gave up 4 bases; unmatched junction bases: 3. The CDR3 extends over 14 amino acids. Germline assignment: CDR1 SGHTS and CDR2 YDEGEE. The CDR3 DNA follows: TGTGCCAGCAGCTTTCCGGACAGGGGAGAGACCCAGTACTTC. It encodes CASSFPDRGETQYF.

This chain joins TRBV7-9 and TRBJ1-6, with 8 bases matching TRBD1. The V and J ends lost 5 bases and 0 bases, in that order; junction bases with no gene match: 6. Germline CDR1 is SEHNR and CDR2 is FQNEAQ (reference sequence). CDR3 length: 17 amino acids. In DNA, the CDR3 is TGTGCCAGCAGCCTCCGGACAGGGAGCTCCTATAATTCACCCCTCCACTTT. Protein: CASSLRTGSSYNSPLHF.

This clone was counted only a few times. V and J are TRBV5-4 and TRBJ2-2, with a possible D match to TRBD1 (6 bases). From germline, CDR1 is SGHNT and CDR2 YYREEE (reference sequence). V was pared by 0 bases and J by 6 bases, with 21 bases between. This CDR3 region has 18 residues. CDR3 protein: CASSLEPPGHGGSGELFF. CDR3 DNA sequence: TGTGCCAGCAGCTTGGAGCCTCCGGGACACGGCGGATCCGGGGAGCTGTTTTTT.

The chain carries TRBV2 and TRBJ1-1; D may be TRBD1 (5 bases). The CDR3 runs 14 residues. CDR1 is SNHLY, CDR2 FYNNEI, per germline. V shed 2 bases and J shed 4 bases, with 11 bases lying between them. The CDR3 region is CASSEQTRGTEAFF. CDR3 DNA: TGTGCCAGCAGTGAACAGACTAGGGGCACTGAAGCTTTCTTT.

This clone occurred a few times. The CDR3 DNA follows: TGTGCCAGCAGCCCCCGCGCGCAGGGTAGGGGCGAGCAGTACTTC. This encodes CASSPRAQGRGEQYF. This chain connects TRBV5-4 to TRBJ2-7; TRBD1 might be the D (5 bases). CDR1 and CDR2 from the germline V gene are SGHNT and YYREEE (reference sequence). V lost 4 bases and J 6 bases, leaving 20 bases between the germline ends. This CDR3 is built from 15 residues.

The chain couples TRBV6-5 to TRBJ1-5; no clear D gene. The germline V gene encodes CDR1 MNHEY and CDR2 SVGAGI. CDR3 length equals 13 residues. Trimming removed 6 bases at V and 7 bases at J, with 13 bases between. The CDR3 DNA is TGTGCCAGCAGGTCCACATTATACCAGCCCCAGCATTTT. As protein: CASRSTLYQPQHF.

This clone was observed once. The chain has TRBV29-1 and TRBJ1-2; D unclear. V lost 2 bases and J lost 1, with 5 bases in between. Germline CDR1 SQVTM, CDR2 ANQGSEA. The length of the CDR3 is 12 residues. The CDR3 DNA follows: TGCAGCGTTGAAAAGGATAACTATGGCTACACCTTC. Protein sequence: CSVEKDNYGYTF.

The chain uses TRBV7-2 and TRBJ2-1; 16 bases are shared with TRBD2. This CDR3 region has 17 residues. The junction had 7 bases not matched to a gene; V was cut back by 5 bases and J by 6 bases. The germline V gene has CDR1 SGHTA and CDR2 FQGNSA. The CDR3 DNA is TGTGCCAGCAGCAAGGGACTAGCGGGGGGGCCGAGCAATGAGCAGTTCTTC. Translated: CASSKGLAGGPSNEQFF.

The chain uses TRBV29-1 and TRBJ2-1; 12 positions match TRBD2. The CDR3 consists of 17 residues. Unmatched junction bases numbered 7, after V lost 4 bases and J lost 0 bases. CDR1 is SQVTM, CDR2 ANQGSEA, per germline. The CDR3 sequence is CSVGGLAGFSSYNEQFF. The CDR3 region has the DNA TGCAGCGTTGGGGGACTAGCGGGCTTCAGCTCCTACAATGAGCAGTTCTTC.

The chain links TRBV19 to TRBJ2-7; 11 bases agree with TRBD1. After removal of 3 bases from V and 5 bases from J, the junction contained 6 bases not matched to a gene. Germline V gene lookup returns CDR1 LNHDA and CDR2 SQIVND (reference sequence). The CDR3 runs 15 residues. The CDR3 protein is CASSIRTGGPNEQYF. CDR3 nucleotide sequence: TGTGCCAGTAGTATCCGGACAGGGGGCCCCAACGAGCAGTACTTC.

The genes are TRBV5-8 and TRBJ2-6; 7 bases are a match to TRBD1. Per the germline V gene, CDR1 is SGHTS and CDR2 is YDEGEE. J gave up 2 bases and V 0 bases, and 8 bases lay outside the gene matches. The CDR3 has 18 residues. The DNA of the CDR3 is TGTGCCAGCAGCTTGGGGGTGACAGGGCCCGCTGGGGCCAACGTCCTGACTTTC. It translates to CASSLGVTGPAGANVLTF.

The genes are TRBV13 and TRBJ2-1, with unresolved D. Germline assignment: CDR1 PRHDT and CDR2 FYEKMQ (reference sequence). This CDR3 is 18 amino acids long. With 6 bases removed from V and 0 bases from J, the gap between germline ends came to 21 bases. CDR3 sequence reads: CASSYSRGWGSSYNEQFF. Here the CDR3 DNA reads TGTGCCAGCAGTTATTCACGAGGTTGGGGAAGCTCCTACAATGAGCAGTTCTTC. The variable domain in full, completed from reference TRBV13 and TRBJ2-1, reads AAGVIQSPRHLIKEKRETATLKCYPIPRHDTVYWYQQGPGQDPQFLISFYEKMQSDKGSIPDRFSAQQFSDYHSELNMSSLELGDSALYFCASSYSRGWGSSYNEQFFGPGTRLTVL.

V is TRBV19 and J is TRBJ1-5; no firm D call. Germline loops: CDR1 LNHDA, CDR2 SQIVND (reference sequence). Trimming stripped 4 bases from V and 1 base from J, with 5 bases between. The CDR3 is 13 amino acids. In DNA form, the CDR3 reads TGTGCCAGTAGTAAGGACAGCAATCAGCCCCAGCATTTT. Its protein is CASSKDSNQPQHF.

This clone has only one observation. The chain employs TRBV7-2 and TRBJ2-1; the match to TRBD2 covers 11 bases. V lost 6 bases and J lost 7; bases outside the gene matches: 5. From germline, CDR1 is SGHTA and CDR2 FQGNSA. The CDR3 contains 14 residues. The CDR3 DNA reads TGTGCCAGCAGGGCTAGCGGGGGGAAGAATGAGCAGTTCTTC. Translation: CASRASGGKNEQFF. The variable domain in full, with the rest retrieved from reference TRBV7-2 and TRBJ2-1, is GAGVSQSPSNKVTEKGKDVELRCDPISGHTALYWYRQSLGQGLEFLIYFQGNSAPDKSGLPSDRFSAERTGGSVSTLTIQRTQQEDSAVYLCASRASGGKNEQFFGPGTRLTVL.

The rearrangement links TRBV6-5 to TRBJ1-1; no reliable D call. V was trimmed by 5 bases and J by 1 base, leaving 11 bases between them. The CDR3 extends over 14 amino acids. Germline-derived CDR1 and CDR2 are MNHEY and SVGAGI. Here the CDR3 reads CASSPPRRNTEAFF. DNA of the CDR3: TGTGCCAGCAGTCCTCCTCGCAGGAACACTGAAGCTTTCTTT.

The table lists this clone with a count of one. V gene TRBV6-6 combines with J gene TRBJ2-5; tentatively, D is TRBD1 or TRBD2 (5 bases each). The CDR3 runs 15 residues. Germline V gene lookup returns CDR1 MNHNY and CDR2 SVGAGI (reference sequence). The V end was cut by 8 bases, the J end by 2 bases, with 18 bases between. CDR3 protein: CASRLQGREQETQYF. The DNA for the CDR3 is TGTGCCAGCCGCCTCCAGGGCAGGGAGCAAGAGACCCAGTACTTC.

The genes are TRBV5-6 and TRBJ2-7; 8 bases are shared with TRBD1. With V trimmed by 6 bases and J by 2 bases, 13 bases remained unmatched. The germline CDR1 and CDR2 sequences are SGHDT and YYEEEE. This CDR3 is built from 16 residues. CDR3 nucleotides: TGTGCCAGCAACGACTTCGGACAGGGCTCTCCCTACGAGCAGTACTTC. This codes for CASNDFGQGSPYEQYF.

The V and J genes are TRBV6-5 and TRBJ1-2; TRBD1 agrees at 7 bases. V lost 7 bases and J lost 7; bases outside the gene matches: 9. This CDR3 comprises 13 residues. Germline V gene sequence: CDR1 MNHEY, CDR2 SVGAGI. CDR3 sequence: CASTRVAGGGYTF. The CDR3 DNA is TGTGCCAGCACCCGAGTAGCAGGGGGTGGCTACACCTTC.

This clone was recorded only once. Mismatch with germline at one junction end may stem from a read error. The chain links TRBV19 to TRBJ2-6, with a tentative D call TRBD1 (5 bases). Germline CDR1 LNHDA, CDR2 SQIVND (reference sequence). CDR3 length: 16 residues. The CDR3 reads CASSRLTDSGANVLTF. In DNA form, the CDR3 reads TGTGCCAGCAGTAGACTGACAGACTCTGGGGCCAACGTCCTGACTTTC. Together with reference TRBV19 and TRBJ2-6, the CDR3 gives the full variable domain: DGGITQSPKYLFRKEGQNVTLSCEQNLNHDAMYWYRQDPGQGLRLIYYSQIVNDFQKGDIAEGYSVSREKKESFPLTVTSAQKNPTAFYLCASSRLTDSGANVLTFGAGSRLTVL.

This clone has just a few counts. The V and J genes are TRBV5-1 and TRBJ2-7, with unresolved D. This CDR3 spans 11 amino acids. Germline V lookup: CDR1 SGHRS, CDR2 YFSETQ. V shed 1 base and J shed 4 bases, with 3 bases lying between them. The CDR3 reads CASSLQYEQYF. The CDR3 DNA follows: TGCGCCAGCAGCTTGCAGTACGAGCAGTACTTC.

V and J are TRBV15 and TRBJ2-3; D is unclear. The V end was cut by 0 bases, the J end by 7 bases, with 8 bases between. Germline CDR1 reads LNHNV; CDR2 reads YYDKDF (reference sequence). The CDR3 consists of 13 residues. This chain's CDR3 is CATSRDEQYTQYF. CDR3 in DNA: TGTGCCACCAGCAGAGATGAACAGTATACGCAGTATTTT.

The chain couples TRBV18 to TRBJ1-6; D perhaps matches TRBD1 (5 bases). This CDR3 is 14 amino acids long. Germline CDR1 is KGHSH and CDR2 is LQKENI. V was trimmed by 0 bases and J by 10 bases, leaving 10 bases between them. The CDR3 spells CASSPPGGGSPLHF. DNA for the CDR3: TGTGCCAGCTCACCACCGGGGGGTGGCTCACCCCTCCACTTT.

On this clone: An end of the junction does not agree with germline; a read error may underlie this. The J gene is TRBJ1-4, the V gene TRBV6-5; 7 bases fit TRBD1. Germline assignment: CDR1 MNHEY and CDR2 SVGAGI. The length of the CDR3 is 14 residues. Here the CDR3 reads CASTRGQTKEKLFF. The CDR3 coding sequence is TGTGCCAGCACCCGGGGACAGACTAAGGAAAAACTGTTTTTT.

V usage is TRBV6-6 and J usage is TRBJ1-3; D ambiguous. CDR3 size: 14 residues. Trimming removed 8 bases from V and 0 bases from J, with 11 bases in between. From germline, CDR1 is MNHNY and CDR2 SVGAGI (reference sequence). CDR3 region: CASSLGSSGNTIYF. The CDR3 DNA reads as TGTGCCAGCTCTCTTGGGTCCTCTGGAAACACCATATATTTT.

The rearrangement links TRBV19 to TRBJ2-3; 7 bases align to TRBD2. Germline CDR1 is LNHDA and CDR2 is SQIVND (reference sequence). V lost 1 base to trimming and J lost 7 bases; unmatched junction nucleotides: 2. CDR3 size: 13 residues. The chain's CDR3 is CASSIVRGNTQYF. The CDR3 bases are TGTGCCAGTAGTATAGTGCGGGGGAATACGCAGTATTTT.